This T cell receptor beta chain derives from a study of blood T cell repertoires in COVID-19. This CDR3 comprises 16 residues. V shed 3 bases and J 6 bases; nucleotides not matched to a gene: 14. Germline CDR1 reads SGHTA; CDR2 reads FQGTGA. This clone came up once. How the authors handled the data: Reference gene primers were amplified, and this amplification served to estimate nucleated cell counts. The assay was immunoSEQ multiplex PCR, and TCRdb's table has in-frame clones only and misses some. That table gives V, J and clone size, and the DNA gave D and trimming. This table holds 57,000 or so clones, about 90% found once.

Sequencing was performed on peripheral blood. The gene calls are TRBV7-3 and TRBJ2-7, with 7 bases identical to TRBD2. This sequence was found in a human donor in a cohort sampled during active COVID-19. The CDR3 coding sequence is TGTGCCAGCAGCTTGGCGGGCGGGAGCGCTGCGGGCGAGCAGTACTTC. As protein: CASSLAGGSAAGEQYF.